This is a list of T cell receptor beta chains from one sample in a study of vaccination and CD4 T cells after COVID-19. Antigens of these TCRs are unknown. TCRdb ran MiXCR on the PCR reads and lists one entry per CDR3 protein. This table has 15,000 to 20,000 distinct CDR3 sequences, 42% appearing once. The material sequenced was CD4+ T cells from blood, cultured in vitro, taken before SARS-CoV-2 vaccination. The receptors were sampled from a human donor who received a COVID-19 vaccine. The CDR3 runs from the conserved cysteine through the conserved F or W. The D gene is left open where the match is weak. Where a row states a size, it is once, few, many or the class of an expanded clone; other rows omit it.

DNA | CDR3 | length | V | size | D | J
TGTGCCAGCACTCAGGGGGCGAGCGGGGGTGAGACCCAGTACTTC | CASTQGASGGETQYF | 15 | TRBV9 | NA | NA | TRBJ2-5
TGTGCCACCAGCAGAGAGGCAGGGGAGCTATATGGCTACACCTTC | CATSREAGELYGYTF | 15 | TRBV15 | NA | NA | TRBJ1-2
TGTGCCAGCAGCTCGGACAGTTATTTCTATGGCTACACCTTC | CASSSDSYFYGYTF | 14 | TRBV7-2 | NA | NA | TRBJ1-2
TGTGCCAGCAGCTTAGCCCTAGCGGGGCTAACCGGGGAGCTGTTTTTT | CASSLALAGLTGELFF | 16 | TRBV7-2 | few | TRBD2 | TRBJ2-2
TGTGCCAGCAGTTACGGGGGTTCCAATCAGCCCCAGCATTTT | CASSYGGSNQPQHF | 14 | TRBV6-5 | NA | NA | TRBJ1-5
TGCAGTGCTACCAGCGGGGGCCCTCGGAATGAGCAGTTCTTC | CSATSGGPRNEQFF | 14 | TRBV20-1 | large | TRBD2 | TRBJ2-1
TGTGCCAGCAGCCTCTCCGGGACAGGGTACGAAAAACTGTTTTTT | CASSLSGTGYEKLFF | 15 | TRBV7-9 | NA | TRBD1 | TRBJ1-4
TGTGCCAGCAGGCCTATGGGACTAGCGGGGCAAAGCTCCTACGAGCAGTACTTC | CASRPMGLAGQSSYEQYF | 18 | TRBV6-1 | NA | TRBD2 | TRBJ2-7
TGTGCCAGCAGCCCAACTAGCGGGAACCAAGAGACCCAGTACTTC | CASSPTSGNQETQYF | 15 | TRBV7-2 | NA | TRBD2 | TRBJ2-5
TGCAGTGCTTCCACAGCTTCTAGCGGGGGGGGTACGCAGTATTTT | CSASTASSGGGTQYF | 15 | TRBV20-1 | few | TRBD2 | TRBJ2-3
TGTGCCAGCAGACGAACTGCTTTCGGGGGAAGGGACAATGAGCAGTTCTTC | CASRRTAFGGRDNEQFF | 17 | TRBV12-3/TRBV12-4 | NA | NA | TRBJ2-1
TGTGCCAGCAGCTGCCGGGGACTAGCAAATGAGCAGTTCTTC | CASSCRGLANEQFF | 14 | TRBV6-9 | NA | TRBD2 | TRBJ2-1
TGTGCCACCAGTGAGAAGAACTCGGACAGGAGATTCTATGGCTACACCTTC | CATSEKNSDRRFYGYTF | 17 | TRBV24-1 | NA | TRBD1 | TRBJ1-2
TGTGCCACCCGCACTTGGACAGGGTCCAACGAGCAGTACTTC | CATRTWTGSNEQYF | 14 | TRBV15 | NA | TRBD1 | TRBJ2-7
TGTGCCAGCAGCCAAGACGGGGGGCACTATGGCTACACCTTC | CASSQDGGHYGYTF | 14 | TRBV4-2 | once | NA | TRBJ1-2
TGTGCCAGTAGTATAGTCCCGGGACAGGGGGCGCCGGCTGAAGCTTTCTTT | CASSIVPGQGAPAEAFF | 17 | TRBV19 | few | TRBD1 | TRBJ1-1
TGTGCCAGCTCCCGGGACTCCTCAGACCCGCAGTTCTTC | CASSRDSSDPQFF | 13 | TRBV18 | NA | NA | TRBJ2-1
TGCGCCAGCAGCCTACAGGGGGGCGGCACTGAAGCTTTCTTT | CASSLQGGGTEAFF | 14 | TRBV5-1 | NA | TRBD1 | TRBJ1-1
TGCGCCAGCAGTGAGACATTTGGGGAATCTAACTATGGCTACACCTTC | CASSETFGESNYGYTF | 16 | TRBV10-1 | few | NA | TRBJ1-2
TGTGCCAGCAGTTTATGGGGGCACTTGGACAATGAGCAGTTCTTC | CASSLWGHLDNEQFF | 15 | TRBV28 | NA | NA | TRBJ2-1
TGTGCCTGGAGTGGCCGTTTTAGTGGAGGGGTAGGACCCCAATCCAATGAGCAGTTCTTC | CAWSGRFSGGVGPQSNEQFF | 20 | TRBV30 | NA | NA | TRBJ2-1
TGTGCCAGCAGTTCCGGCGGGTGGCTCTCCTACGAGCAGTACTTC | CASSSGGWLSYEQYF | 15 | TRBV12-3/TRBV12-4 | few | NA | TRBJ2-7
TGCGCCAGCAGCCCCGGACAGGGGGCTGATAATTCACCCCTCCACTTT | CASSPGQGADNSPLHF | 16 | TRBV5-1 | NA | TRBD1 | TRBJ1-6
TGTGCCAGCAGCTCCCAGGGTCACTATGGCTACACCTTC | CASSSQGHYGYTF | 13 | TRBV7-9 | few | NA | TRBJ1-2
TGTGCCAGCCGGTCGGGGACTAGCGGTTACCAAGAGACCCAGTACTTC | CASRSGTSGYQETQYF | 16 | TRBV6-1 | few | TRBD2 | TRBJ2-5
TGTGCCAGCAGCTTCGACAGCCCAGCCCCTAGCACTGAAGCTTTCTTT | CASSFDSPAPSTEAFF | 16 | TRBV7-9 | NA | NA | TRBJ1-1
TGCAGTGCTTCACCCCCCACAGATACGCAGTATTTT | CSASPPTDTQYF | 12 | TRBV20-1 | NA | NA | TRBJ2-3
TGTGCCAGCAGTTTTCAGGCAGGAAGCAATCAGCCCCAGCATTTT | CASSFQAGSNQPQHF | 15 | TRBV12-3/TRBV12-4 | NA | NA | TRBJ1-5
TGTGCCATCAGTGAGTCGATTCCCGCAGGCGCGGGGGGCTACACCTTC | CAISESIPAGAGGYTF | 16 | TRBV6-1 | large | NA | TRBJ1-2
TGTGCCAGCAGTATGAGGGGGATCGTGAATGAGCAGTTCTTC | CASSMRGIVNEQFF | 14 | TRBV27 | NA | NA | TRBJ2-1
TGTGCCAGCTCCGCATCTGGGCCTCCTGGGAACAATGAGCAGTTCTTC | CASSASGPPGNNEQFF | 16 | TRBV18 | NA | NA | TRBJ2-1
TGTGCCAGCAGTACAAATTCACCCCTCCACTTT | CASSTNSPLHF | 11 | TRBV2 | NA | NA | TRBJ1-6
TGTGCCAGCAGCTACGACAGGGGGACTGAAGCTTTCTTT | CASSYDRGTEAFF | 13 | TRBV11-3 | NA | TRBD1 | TRBJ1-1
TGTGCCAGCAGTTTAGAGACAGGGGCATCGGCTTTCTTT | CASSLETGASAFF | 13 | TRBV12-3/TRBV12-4 | NA | TRBD1 | TRBJ1-1
TGCAGTGCTAGCAGGGGTTCGGGCTACACCTTC | CSASRGSGYTF | 11 | TRBV20-1 | NA | NA | TRBJ1-2
TGCAGTGCTCGGGACGGTGGCGTCAATGAGCAGTTCTTC | CSARDGGVNEQFF | 13 | TRBV20-1 | NA | NA | TRBJ2-1
TGTGCCAGTAGCAAAGCAGGGGATAAGTCCTACGAGCAGTACTTC | CASSKAGDKSYEQYF | 15 | TRBV19 | NA | NA | TRBJ2-7
TGTGCCACCAGCAGAGATTCAGGGCGAGATCAGCCCCAGCATTTT | CATSRDSGRDQPQHF | 15 | TRBV15 | few | NA | TRBJ1-5
TGCAGTGCTAGAATGCTAGAGGGCTCCTACAATGAGCAGTTCTTC | CSARMLEGSYNEQFF | 15 | TRBV20-1 | NA | NA | TRBJ2-1
NA | CASSSSSSNQPQHF | 14 | TRBV6-5 | NA | NA | TRBJ1-5
TGTGCCAGCAGTGAAAGGCCGGGGTTCGACACAGATACGCAGTATTTT | CASSERPGFDTDTQYF | 16 | TRBV2 | few | NA | TRBJ2-3
TGTGCCAGTAGTATAGGGGGGCCCGGAGGCAATCAGCCCCAGCATTTT | CASSIGGPGGNQPQHF | 16 | TRBV19 | few | NA | TRBJ1-5
TGTGCCTGCTCCCTCGCTGGGGCCAACGTCCTGACTTTC | CACSLAGANVLTF | 13 | TRBV30 | NA | NA | TRBJ2-6
TGCGCCAGCAGCAAAGGCCCCGGGACAGGGGTCCACGAGCAGTACTTC | CASSKGPGTGVHEQYF | 16 | TRBV4-1 | NA | TRBD1 | TRBJ2-7
TGTGCCAGCAGTCCTTACCATGGACAGGGGCGCTCCTATAATTCACCCCTCCACTTT | CASSPYHGQGRSYNSPLHF | 19 | TRBV27 | NA | TRBD1 | TRBJ1-6
TGTGCCAGCAGCCCAGGGTGGGAAGAGACCCAGTACTTC | CASSPGWEETQYF | 13 | TRBV7-9 | NA | NA | TRBJ2-5